Below are 18 T cell receptor beta chains sequenced from a single sample in a study of cytomegalovirus exposure and HLA in healthy donors. PCR primers comprised 60 Vbeta and 13 Jbeta primers. Measured with immunoSEQ multiplex PCR; TCRdb has only the in-frame clones, and not every one. Among roughly 200,000 clones listed, roughly 85% were seen once. Sequencing was carried out using PBMCs. Receptor source: a woman in her forties or fifties in good health and CMV-seronegative.

This clone was observed a handful of times. This rearrangement joins TRBV4-2 to TRBJ1-5; D is unresolved. The CDR3 has 16 residues. V was clipped by 1 base and J by 0 bases, with 10 bases between them. CDR1 and CDR2 (germline): LGHNA, YNFKEQ. The CDR3 DNA reads TGTGCCAGCAGCCAAGGGGCGGACTATAGCAATCAGCCCCAGCATTTT. Its protein is CASSQGADYSNQPQHF.

This chain links TRBV9 with TRBJ2-5, with TRBD1 identical over 7 bases. V lost 6 bases to trimming and J lost 5 bases; unmatched junction nucleotides: 19. Per the germline V gene, CDR1 is SGDLS and CDR2 is YYNGEE. CDR3 size: 17 residues. The CDR3 protein is CASTRSRDPRGRETQYF. CDR3 bases: TGTGCCAGCACCAGATCCCGGGACCCAAGGGGGCGGGAGACCCAGTACTTC.

The CDR3 here is CASSSMQSGSYNEQFF. The CDR3 coding sequence is TGTGCCAGCAGTTCTATGCAGTCAGGCTCCTACAATGAGCAGTTCTTC. This chain uses TRBV27 with TRBJ2-1, with D uncertain. The CDR3 totals 16 residues. Germline lookup yields CDR1 MNHEY and CDR2 SMNVEV (reference sequence). V was shortened by 4 bases and J by 0 bases, with 13 bases between the two germline ends.

This clone was seen once. The rearrangement joins TRBV28 to TRBJ2-7; 11 nucleotides align to TRBD2. The trim removed 3 bases at V and 6 bases at J, leaving 10 bases unmatched. Germline CDR1 and CDR2: MDHEN and SYDVKM. The length of the CDR3 is 16 residues. CDR3 nucleotide sequence: TGTGCCAGCAGTTTTGGGATACTAGCGGGAGAAAGCGAGCAGTACTTC. Encoded protein: CASSFGILAGESEQYF.

The chain combines TRBV5-1 with TRBJ2-3; D is ambiguous. Trimming pared 5 bases from V and 6 bases from J, leaving 7 bases between. This CDR3 is built from 11 residues. From germline, CDR1 is SGHRS and CDR2 YFSETQ. The CDR3 DNA sequence: TGCGCCAGCAGAATATCCGATACGCAGTATTTT. Residues: CASRISDTQYF.

The chain uses TRBV4-2 and TRBJ2-2; the D gene is possibly TRBD2 (6 bases). Germline values: CDR1 LGHNA, CDR2 YNFKEQ. The CDR3 sequence is 16 residues long. V lost 0 bases and J lost 7, with 15 bases in between. The CDR3 DNA follows: TGTGCCAGCAGCCAAGATCCAGGTCTAGCGCACGGGGAGCTGTTTTTT. It codes for CASSQDPGLAHGELFF.

J is TRBJ2-7 and V is TRBV10-2; a possible D gene is TRBD1 (5 bases). The CDR3 runs 14 residues. V lost 8 bases and J 3 bases, leaving 17 bases between the germline ends. The germline CDR1 and CDR2 sequences are WSHSY and SAAADI. The CDR3 is CASLRRGFNYEQYF. CDR3 nucleotides: TGCGCCAGCCTCAGAAGGGGTTTCAACTACGAGCAGTACTTC.

This clone was recorded once. CDR3 sequence reads: CSVNRGTGLDGYTF. The CDR3 bases are TGCAGCGTCAACCGAGGGACAGGCCTTGATGGCTACACCTTC. The gene calls are TRBV29-1 and TRBJ1-2, with 8 bases matching TRBD1. Germline lookup yields CDR1 SQVTM and CDR2 ANQGSEA. The CDR3 loop spans 14 amino acids. Germline trimming cut 6 bases from V and 6 bases from J; bases unmatched to any gene: 12.

V gene TRBV6-1 combines with J gene TRBJ1-1; 9 bases align to TRBD1. The V segment lost 6 bases and the J segment 2 bases; nucleotides outside the gene matches: 7. From germline, CDR1 is MNHNS and CDR2 SASEGT. The CDR3 has 15 residues. CDR3 sequence: CASRGQGILNTEAFF. The CDR3 region has the DNA TGTGCCAGCAGGGGACAGGGTATTTTAAACACTGAAGCTTTCTTT.

The chain has TRBV27 and TRBJ1-2; D remains ambiguous. V shed 4 bases and J shed 2 bases, with 8 bases lying between them. The V gene's germline CDR1 is MNHEY and CDR2 SMNVEV (reference sequence). The CDR3 covers 13 residues. DNA of the CDR3: TGTGCCAGCAGTTCCGACGGGAACTATGGCTACACCTTC. Encoded protein: CASSSDGNYGYTF.

The DNA of the CDR3 is TGTGCCAGCAGTTACTCGACAGGGGCGGCTTTCTTT. Its protein is CASSYSTGAAFF. V and J are TRBV6-5 and TRBJ1-1; 8 bases match TRBD1. The CDR3 has 12 residues. Germline assignment: CDR1 MNHEY and CDR2 SVGAGI. With 0 bases clipped from V and 11 bases from J, the junction kept 2 bases outside the gene matches.

This chain uses TRBV15 with TRBJ2-7; no clear D gene. The CDR3 is 18 residues long. Trimming shortened V by 0 bases and J by 0 bases, and 18 bases separated the two germline ends. Germline V gene sequence: CDR1 LNHNV, CDR2 YYDKDF (reference sequence). This CDR3 is CATSRDRVGFPSSYEQYF. For the CDR3, the DNA is TGTGCCACCAGCAGAGATCGTGTCGGGTTCCCAAGCTCCTACGAGCAGTACTTC.

The chain combines TRBV6-5 with TRBJ1-2; D unresolved. The CDR3 consists of 14 residues. V lost 4 bases and J 2 bases, leaving 11 bases between the germline ends. CDR1 and CDR2 from the germline V gene are MNHEY and SVGAGI. The CDR3 DNA sequence: TGTGCCAGCAGTTTGACCGGGAAGAACTATGGCTACACCTTC. Its protein is CASSLTGKNYGYTF.

This sequence joins TRBV5-5 and TRBJ2-2; 8 bases line up with TRBD1. With 4 bases clipped from V and 4 bases from J, the junction kept 3 bases outside the gene matches. This CDR3 is 14 amino acids long. Germline loops: CDR1 SGHKS, CDR2 YYEKEE (reference sequence). CDR3 nucleotides: TGTGCCAGCAGCCGACAGGGGCCCACCGGGGAGCTGTTTTTT. Translating it yields CASSRQGPTGELFF.

The V gene is TRBV28, the J gene TRBJ1-2, with D possibly matching TRBD1 (5 bases). This CDR3 region has 14 residues. The V and J ends lost 8 bases and 3 bases respectively, with 16 bases between them. Germline values: CDR1 MDHEN, CDR2 SYDVKM. CDR3 sequence (DNA): TGTGCCAGCCTAGGGGCAGGGCAGTACTATGGCTACACCTTC. Its translation: CASLGAGQYYGYTF.

This clone was seen a single time. V and J are TRBV7-9 and TRBJ1-2, with 9 positions matching TRBD1. The CDR3 is 17 residues long. CDR1 is SEHNR and CDR2 is FQNEAQ in the germline V gene (reference sequence). Losses at the gene ends were 5 bases for V and 4 bases for J; bases not matched to a gene: 14. CDR3 nucleotides: TGTGCCAGCAGCGTAGGGGACAGGGACTTACGGATCTATGGCTACACCTTC. It translates to CASSVGDRDLRIYGYTF. The whole variable domain, remainder taken from reference TRBV7-9 and TRBJ1-2, is DTGVSQNPRHKITKRGQNVTFRCDPISEHNRLYWYRQTLGQGPEFLTYFQNEAQLEKSRLLSDRFSAERPKGSFSTLEIQRTEQGDSAMYLCASSVGDRDLRIYGYTFGSGTRLTVV.

V is TRBV16 and J is TRBJ2-4; weak D call: TRBD1 (6 bases). The CDR3 is 15 residues long. V was cut by 0 bases and J by 6 bases, with 12 bases left in between. CDR1 and CDR2 (germline): KGHSY, FQNENV. The CDR3: CASSQSLGALNIQYF. For the CDR3, the DNA is TGTGCCAGCAGCCAATCGTTGGGGGCCCTAAACATTCAGTACTTC. Based on the CDR3 plus reference TRBV16 and TRBJ2-4, the full variable domain is GEEVAQTPKHLVRGEGQKAKLYCAPIKGHSYVFWYQQVLKNEFKFLISFQNENVFDETGMPKERFSAKCLPNSPCSLEIQATKLEDSAVYFCASSQSLGALNIQYFGAGTRLSVL.

The rearrangement uses TRBV19 and TRBJ2-3, with D possibly being TRBD1 (6 bases). The CDR3 has 14 residues. V shed 8 bases and J shed 0 bases, with 12 bases lying between them. From germline, CDR1 is LNHDA and CDR2 SQIVND (reference sequence). The CDR3 DNA reads as TGTGCCAGTGCGGTTACAGGGAGCACAGATACGCAGTATTTT. Its protein is CASAVTGSTDTQYF.